The 5 T cell receptor beta chains listed next were all sequenced from one sample in a study of cytomegalovirus exposure and HLA in healthy donors. The study ran its PCR with 60 Vbeta and 13 Jbeta primers. Measured with immunoSEQ multiplex PCR; TCRdb has only the in-frame clones, and not every one. The table records about 150,000 clones, around 84% of them present only once. The sample comprised PBMCs. Every receptor here comes from a man aged 18-30 years in good health and CMV-seronegative.

The genes are TRBV2 and TRBJ1-1; D might be TRBD1 (5 bases). Germline V gene lookup returns CDR1 SNHLY and CDR2 FYNNEI. The CDR3 runs to 14 residues. V lost 6 bases to trimming and J lost 0 bases, with 11 bases between them. The CDR3 spells CASSGGRVNTEAFF. The CDR3 coding sequence is TGTGCCAGCAGCGGGGGAAGGGTGAACACTGAAGCTTTCTTT.

J is TRBJ2-7 and V is TRBV4-3; no clear D gene. The CDR3 is made up of 15 amino acids. The germline gives CDR1 LGHNA, CDR2 YSLEER. Trimming shortened V by 1 base and J by 2 bases, and 12 bases separated the two germline ends. CDR3 sequence: CASSQGAETPYEQYF. The CDR3 DNA is TGCGCCAGCAGCCAAGGTGCCGAGACTCCCTACGAGCAGTACTTC.

The J gene is TRBJ2-1, the V gene TRBV5-1; tentative D call: TRBD2 (5 bases). The CDR3 totals 12 residues. Germline V gene data show CDR1 as SGHRS and CDR2 as YFSETQ. The ends were cut back, 1 base at V and 9 bases at J, with 8 bases in the middle. The CDR3 protein is CASSLYGGEQFF. CDR3 DNA sequence: TGCGCCAGCAGCTTGTACGGAGGTGAGCAGTTCTTC. The full variable domain, rest sourced from reference TRBV5-1 and TRBJ2-1, is KAGVTQTPRYLIKTRGQQVTLSCSPISGHRSVSWYQQTPGQGLQFLFEYFSETQRNKGNFPGRFSGRQFSNSRSEMNVSTLELGDSALYLCASSLYGGEQFFGPGTRLTVL.

The V gene is TRBV6-4, the J gene TRBJ2-1, with D possibly TRBD1 on 8 matching bases. With 6 bases removed from V and 4 bases from J, the gap between germline ends came to 16 bases. The germline V gene has CDR1 MRHNA and CDR2 SNTAGT. This CDR3 has 15 amino acids. This chain's CDR3 is CASRDRGGGYNEQFF. The DNA of the CDR3 is TGTGCCAGCAGAGACAGGGGAGGGGGTTACAATGAGCAGTTCTTC.

This sequence joins TRBV5-1 and TRBJ2-5; TRBD2 matches 7 bases. The CDR3 runs 15 residues. CDR1 and CDR2 from the germline V gene are SGHRS and YFSETQ. Losses at the gene ends were 7 bases for V and 5 bases for J; bases not matched to a gene: 14. The CDR3 DNA is TGCGCCAGCCGCCCGGGGGGTGTTGTGTCGGAGACCCAGTACTTC. This sequence encodes CASRPGGVVSETQYF.